The clone carrying this TCR beta chain appeared a few times. V trimming: 1 base; J trimming: 8 bases; junction bases outside the gene matches: 6. The CDR3 has 15 residues. Germline V lookup: CDR1 MDHEN, CDR2 SYDVKM. This sample was taken from a study of blood T cells in healthy people across ages. The use of a sample-barcoded 5' primer and a J-beta primer mix characterized a second PCR of 7 to 11 cycles. TCRdb redid the calling of the 5' RACE reads with MiXCR, one entry per CDR3 protein. The data contain about 930,000 distinct CDR3 sequences, about 29% of them singletons. The same sample was also used in a study of T cells of mothers and their children.

V is TRBV28 and J is TRBJ2-1, with 9 bases that match TRBD2. Material: blood. The clonotype comes from a woman aged 40 to 55 in good health. The CDR3 protein is CASSLFAGGRYEQFF. The CDR3 nucleotides read TGTGCCAGCAGTTTATTTGCGGGGGGGCGTTATGAGCAGTTCTTC.